The rows below give T cell receptor beta chains drawn from one sample of a study of T cells in Graves' hyperthyroidism and ophthalmopathy. One entry per CDR3 protein, called by TCRdb with MiXCR from the multiplex PCR reads. Here the sample spans 650,000 to 850,000 distinct CDR3 sequences, around a sixth being singletons. What was sequenced was blood. All receptors derive from a woman aged 50 to 60 with Graves' hyperthyroidism that later progressed to Graves' ophthalmopathy. Both conserved end residues are trimmed from each CDR3. D genes are given only for firm matches.

cdr3_length v_call d_call cdr3_aa
14 TRBV6-2/TRBV6-3 NA ASGNYRDGQSYGYT
14 TRBV14 NA ASSQGRTTRLGTQY
13 TRBV7-8 NA ASSLGRGSNNEQF
14 TRBV7-9 NA ASSPAGSGTDYGYT
11 TRBV29-1 TRBD1 SVPGQGFPEAF
13 TRBV25-1 NA ASSRVQGYTGELF
14 TRBV11-2 TRBD1 ASSPRRTGDLYGYT
11 TRBV11-2 NA ASSLVEDQPQH
17 TRBV3-1 NA ASSPRPGDPETTNEKLF
11 TRBV30 NA AWTHLEGTEAF
13 TRBV30 NA AWSVTGEGVDTQY
12 TRBV5-4 NA ASSPSERQETQY
12 TRBV12-3/TRBV12-4 NA ASRNEPRVTEAF
12 TRBV3-1 NA ASSQVRGSYEQY
13 TRBV6-2/TRBV6-3 NA ASSNQGWGVGGYT
12 TRBV29-1 TRBD1 GVAPGQGAYEQY
13 TRBV5-1 TRBD1 ASSPWDRAQETQY
12 TRBV20-1 NA SARDPVNTGELF
12 TRBV30 NA AWSVNRGGQPQH
9 TRBV12-3/TRBV12-4 NA VSSFAHEQY
10 TRBV29-1 NA SVRKDSYEQY
14 TRBV20-1 TRBD1 SAIIAFGTVPDTQY
12 TRBV10-3 TRBD2 AIGEAGGPGELF
10 TRBV3-1 NA ASSHQAGELF
12 TRBV13 NA ASSRDLSSYEQY
16 TRBV10-1 TRBD1 ASSESRPQGAGNQPQH
15 TRBV4-2 TRBD2 ASSQSPLAGYSYEQY
12 TRBV5-1 NA ASSSIPGANEQF
12 TRBV6-1 TRBD1 ASNPTGGNTEAF
14 TRBV15 TRBD1 ATSRLTTGAPYEQY
13 TRBV7-2 NA ASSLAARGLETQY
12 TRBV7-2 NA ASTPPGFSRPQY
13 TRBV27 NA ASTFGGSYNSPLH
10 TRBV20-1 NA SAAKVEYEQY
12 TRBV5-1 TRBD1 ASSRTTGGTEAF
15 TRBV13 NA ASSLGGLRGRSTEAF
14 TRBV14 NA ASNTEDLSSYNEQF
13 TRBV20-1 TRBD1 SARGGAGGLNEQF
12 TRBV7-3 NA ASSPLGASDTQY
12 TRBV6-2/TRBV6-3 TRBD1 ASSYDRGSITLH
13 TRBV10-3 NA AISDPGASADTQY
14 TRBV4-1 NA ASSQNRGSSYNEQF
12 TRBV4-1 NA ASSQVAENTEAF
12 TRBV11-2 NA ASSPRLSTDTQY
15 TRBV27 TRBD2 ASSSYSGGANTGELF
13 TRBV5-8 NA ASSLEVGRDNEQF
13 TRBV24-1 TRBD1 ATSKGQGYQETQY
15 TRBV9 TRBD2 ASSVGTWGGSYNEQF
11 TRBV7-8 NA ASSGLERGELF
13 TRBV6-1 NA ASSEDPSSYNEQF
13 TRBV12-3/TRBV12-4 NA ASSPLRGRGNTIY